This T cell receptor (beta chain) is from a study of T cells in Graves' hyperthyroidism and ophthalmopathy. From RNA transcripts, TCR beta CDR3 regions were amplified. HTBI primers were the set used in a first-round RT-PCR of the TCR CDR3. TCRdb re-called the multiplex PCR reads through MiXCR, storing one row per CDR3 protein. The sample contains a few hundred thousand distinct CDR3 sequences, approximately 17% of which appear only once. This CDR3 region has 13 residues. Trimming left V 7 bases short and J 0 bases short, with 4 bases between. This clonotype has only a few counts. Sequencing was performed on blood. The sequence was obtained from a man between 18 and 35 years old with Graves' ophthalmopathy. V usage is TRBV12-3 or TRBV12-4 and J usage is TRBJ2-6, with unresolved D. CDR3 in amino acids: CASIFSGANVLTF. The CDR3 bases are TGTGCCAGCATTTTCTCTGGGGCCAACGTCCTGACTTTC.